A single sample is the source of the 16 T cell receptor beta chains below, sequenced in a study of blood T cell repertoires in COVID-19. The method was immunoSEQ multiplex PCR; TCRdb's version includes in-frame clones alone and lacks a portion of them. The sample yields tens of thousands of clones, almost 90% seen once. The sample consisted of peripheral blood. Receptor source: a woman between 70 and 85 years old with active COVID-19.

The chain employs TRBV25-1 and TRBJ1-3; D is perhaps TRBD1 (6 bases). The V and J ends lost 2 bases and 2 bases respectively, with 7 bases between them. CDR1 MGHDK and CDR2 SYGVNS come from the germline V gene. The CDR3 spans 14 residues. DNA of the CDR3: TGTGCCAGCAGTGAACCAGGGGCTGGAAACACCATATATTTT. Encoded protein: CASSEPGAGNTIYF.

J is TRBJ1-3 and V is TRBV14; no firm D call. Per germline, CDR1 SGHDN and CDR2 FVKESK. V lost 5 bases to trimming and J lost 4 bases, with 9 bases between them. The CDR3 extends over 13 amino acids. CDR3: CASSFGGGNTIYF. As DNA, the CDR3 is TGTGCCAGCAGCTTTGGAGGCGGAAACACCATATATTTT. The full variable domain, in which reference TRBV14 and TRBJ1-3 provide the parts outside the CDR3, is EAGVTQFPSHSVIEKGQTVTLRCDPISGHDNLYWYRRVMGKEIKFLLHFVKESKQDESGMPNNRFLAERTGGTYSTLKVQPAELEDSGVYFCASSFGGGNTIYFGEGSWLTVV.

This clone was detected only a few times. This sequence joins TRBV4-3 and TRBJ2-4, with D tentatively TRBD2 (5 bases). V was trimmed by 4 bases and J by 2 bases, leaving 21 bases between them. Germline CDR1 reads LGHNA; CDR2 reads YSLEER. The CDR3 is made up of 18 amino acids. The CDR3 DNA follows: TGCGCCAGCAGCCGTTCGGCGGGCCCTCCATTTTCCAAAAACATTCAGTACTTC. Residues: CASSRSAGPPFSKNIQYF.

The chain is built from TRBV2 and TRBJ2-2; 7 nucleotides agree with TRBD1. CDR1 is SNHLY and CDR2 is FYNNEI in the germline V gene. V was pared by 4 bases and J by 3 bases, with 14 bases of the junction left unmatched. The CDR3 contains 18 residues. CDR3 nucleotide sequence: TGTGCCAGCAGTGTGGTTGAGACTGGGGACAGAGACACCGGGGAGCTGTTTTTT. Protein: CASSVVETGDRDTGELFF.

This chain links TRBV9 with TRBJ1-2; 7 bases agree with TRBD1. Unmatched junction bases numbered 11, after V lost 4 bases and J lost 8 bases. The CDR3 consists of 14 residues. The germline CDR1 and CDR2 sequences are SGDLS and YYNGEE. The CDR3 loop reads CASSPRTGALGYTF. The DNA of the CDR3 is TGTGCCAGCAGCCCACGGACAGGTGCCCTGGGCTACACCTTC.

This chain uses TRBV5-1 with TRBJ2-3, with 8 nucleotides matching TRBD1. Trimming took 0 bases from V and 10 from J; bases not matched to a gene: 7. The CDR3 contains 14 residues. The germline V gene encodes CDR1 SGHRS and CDR2 YFSETQ. Written as DNA, the CDR3 is TGCGCCAGCAGCTTGGCCTCTGGACAGGGAGCGCAGTATTTT. This sequence encodes CASSLASGQGAQYF.

V gene TRBV5-5 combines with J gene TRBJ2-2; 7 positions agree with TRBD2. The V and J ends lost 4 bases and 5 bases, in that order; junction bases with no gene match: 8. The CDR3 runs 15 residues. Germline CDR1 reads SGHKS; CDR2 reads YYEKEE (reference sequence). For the CDR3, the DNA is TGTGCCAGCAGCATTGAGCGGGGCAGGACCGGGGAGCTGTTTTTT. It is translated as CASSIERGRTGELFF.

The chain employs TRBV4-2 and TRBJ2-3; D is perhaps TRBD2 (5 bases). Germline CDR1 and CDR2: LGHNA and YNFKEQ. V was cut by 5 bases and J by 5 bases, with 17 bases left in between. This CDR3 contains 15 residues. As DNA, the CDR3 is TGTGCCAGCAGCGAATCTAGCCGGCCTGGAGATACGCAGTATTTT. Its translation is CASSESSRPGDTQYF.

The genes are TRBV15 and TRBJ2-5, with TRBD1 identical over 8 bases. Germline trimming cut 4 bases from V and 5 bases from J; bases unmatched to any gene: 9. Germline CDR1 LNHNV, CDR2 YYDKDF (reference sequence). The CDR3 covers 15 residues. The CDR3 region has the DNA TGTGCCACCAGCACCAGGACAGGGACGTCGGAGACCCAGTACTTC. Translating gives CATSTRTGTSETQYF.

J is TRBJ2-3 and V is TRBV7-2, with 10 bases that match TRBD2. The V gene's germline CDR1 is SGHTA and CDR2 FQGNSA. Trimming cost V 5 bases and J 4 bases; bases outside gene matches: 6. This CDR3 comprises 15 residues. The CDR3 is CASSPQRGGADTQYF. The CDR3, as DNA: TGTGCCAGCAGCCCCCAGCGGGGGGGGGCAGATACGCAGTATTTT.

The chain couples TRBV10-3 to TRBJ2-2; D may be TRBD1 (6 bases). With 10 bases removed from V and 0 bases from J, the gap between germline ends came to 12 bases. CDR1 ENHRY and CDR2 SYGVKD come from the germline V gene. CDR3 length equals 14 residues. CDR3 bases: TGTGCCACCGTACAGGGATCGAACACCGGGGAGCTGTTTTTT. Protein sequence: CATVQGSNTGELFF.

This chain links TRBV3-1 (or the pseudogene TRBV3-2) with TRBJ2-7; 7 bases map to TRBD2. The junction had 3 bases not matched to a gene; V was cut back by 4 bases and J by 3 bases. This CDR3 contains 13 residues. CDR1 and CDR2 from the germline V gene are LGHDT and YNNKEL (reference sequence). CDR3 in amino acids: CASSPGTIYEQYF. The CDR3 DNA reads as TGTGCCAGCAGCCCGGGGACTATCTACGAGCAGTACTTC.

This sequence joins TRBV19 and TRBJ2-3, with TRBD2 identical over 13 bases. After removal of 5 bases from V and 3 bases from J, the junction contained 5 bases not matched to a gene. CDR3 length: 16 residues. Germline assignment: CDR1 LNHDA and CDR2 SQIVND (reference sequence). In DNA form, the CDR3 reads TGTGCCAGTAGTCTGACTAGCGGGGGGTGGACAGATACGCAGTATTTT. This codes for CASSLTSGGWTDTQYF.

The chain is built from TRBV28 and TRBJ1-5, with 9 bases aligning to TRBD1. The CDR3 totals 15 residues. Germline V lookup: CDR1 MDHEN, CDR2 SYDVKM. J lost 4 bases, V lost 3 bases, and 4 bases had no gene match. The CDR3 sequence: CASSLLGQGNQPQHF. CDR3 bases: TGTGCCAGCAGTTTGCTCGGACAGGGGAATCAGCCCCAGCATTTT.

V gene TRBV19 combines with J gene TRBJ2-1, with 10 bases that match TRBD2. This CDR3 contains 15 residues. J was trimmed by 5 bases and V by 7 bases; bases with no gene match: 8. Germline V gene sequence: CDR1 LNHDA, CDR2 SQIVND (reference sequence). CDR3 bases: TGTGCCAGTAACTTAGCGGGGGGCAGCCACAATGAGCAGTTCTTC. Translated: CASNLAGGSHNEQFF.

The CDR3 loop reads CASSYRQTAYEQYF. The CDR3, as DNA: TGTGCCAGCAGTTACCGACAGACCGCCTACGAGCAGTACTTC. The chain recombines TRBV6-5 with TRBJ2-7, with TRBD1 as a possible D gene (5 bases). Trimming stripped 2 bases from V and 2 bases from J, with 10 bases between. The CDR3 runs to 14 residues. Germline assignment: CDR1 MNHEY and CDR2 SVGAGI.